A single sample gave rise to the 28 T cell receptor beta chains below, sequenced in a study of cytomegalovirus exposure and HLA in healthy donors. Produced via immunoSEQ multiplex PCR; TCRdb's table is partial and in-frame only. Of some 150,000 clones in the sample, roughly 93% were seen once. Source material: PBMCs. The source is a man younger than 30 in good health and CMV-seropositive.

V and J are TRBV18 and TRBJ2-5; a weak D match, TRBD1 (6 bases). CDR1 is KGHSH, CDR2 LQKENI, per germline. This CDR3 has 15 residues. V shed 3 bases and J shed 7 bases, with 18 bases lying between them. The CDR3 coding sequence is TGTGCCAGCTCACCGGTGTCGGGAACAGGGACGACCCAGTACTTC. It translates to CASSPVSGTGTTQYF.

The rearrangement uses TRBV2 and TRBJ2-7, with 7 nucleotides matching TRBD2. V shed 3 bases, J shed 2 bases, and the junction held 10 bases outside the gene matches. Germline V gene lookup returns CDR1 SNHLY and CDR2 FYNNEI. There are 16 residues in the CDR3. CDR3 nucleotide sequence: TGTGCCAGCAGTGAGGGCCAGAATCTAGCGGCCTACGAGCAGTACTTC. Amino acids: CASSEGQNLAAYEQYF.

The chain carries TRBV7-8 and TRBJ2-2, with a possible D match to TRBD2 (5 bases). Between the trimmed V and J ends, which lost 5 bases and 0 bases, there was a span of 10 bases. Germline CDR1 and CDR2: SGHVS and FQNEAQ. The CDR3 is 15 residues long. CDR3: CASSPRRTNTGELFF. The CDR3 nucleotides are TGTGCCAGCAGCCCCCGGAGGACGAACACCGGGGAGCTGTTTTTT.

The CDR3 spells CASSRRGLGPPLHF. The CDR3 DNA reads as TGCGCCAGCAGCCGCAGGGGATTAGGTCCACCCCTCCACTTT. The chain carries TRBV5-1 and TRBJ1-6; the D gene is possibly TRBD1 (6 bases). The CDR3 is 14 residues long. Trimming cost V 4 bases and J 11 bases, with 16 bases left between them. CDR1 is SGHRS and CDR2 is YFSETQ in the germline V gene.

The chain has TRBV4-1 and TRBJ2-6; 9 positions match TRBD1. Germline V gene data show CDR1 as MGHRA and CDR2 as YSYEKL. V was pared by 0 bases and J by 4 bases, with 7 bases of the junction left unmatched. This CDR3 is 18 amino acids long. CDR3 residues: CASSQDGGTGWGANVLTF. DNA of the CDR3: TGCGCCAGCAGCCAAGATGGCGGGACAGGGTGGGGGGCCAACGTCCTGACTTTC.

The chain joins TRBV5-1 to TRBJ2-3; 9 bases align to TRBD1. The CDR3 extends over 15 amino acids. The V gene end was trimmed by 4 bases and the J gene end by 5 bases; junction bases not matched to a gene: 8. CDR1 and CDR2 (germline): SGHRS, YFSETQ. The CDR3, as DNA: TGCGCCAGCAGCGAACAGGGGGCGCTTGGAGATACGCAGTATTTT. Translated: CASSEQGALGDTQYF.

V usage is TRBV27 and J usage is TRBJ2-1; TRBD1 agrees at 9 bases. Germline V gene lookup returns CDR1 MNHEY and CDR2 SMNVEV (reference sequence). V gave up 1 base and J gave up 5 bases; unmatched junction bases: 9. This CDR3 has 17 amino acids. CDR3 amino acids: CASSLYPDRGLNNEQFF. CDR3 nucleotides: TGTGCCAGCAGTTTATATCCGGACAGGGGACTCAACAATGAGCAGTTCTTC.

In the case of this clone: One end of the junction is discordant with germline, which a read error may explain. The rearrangement joins TRBV5-1 to TRBJ1-5; no reliable D call. The CDR3 covers 16 residues. Germline CDR1 reads SGHRS; CDR2 reads YFSETQ. CDR3 in DNA: TGCGCCAGCAGCCGCCCAGCGGTGGGTAGCAATCAACCCCAGCATTTT. Protein product: CASSRPAVGSNQPQHF.

The chain joins TRBV7-9 to TRBJ2-3; 7 nucleotides agree with TRBD2. With 3 bases clipped from V and 6 bases from J, the junction kept 6 bases outside the gene matches. The CDR3 loop spans 14 amino acids. CDR1 is SEHNR, CDR2 FQNEAQ, per germline (reference sequence). The CDR3 loop is CASSFGLVTDTQYF. In DNA, the CDR3 is TGTGCCAGCAGCTTCGGACTAGTCACCGATACGCAGTATTTT.

This clone was recorded only once. V gene TRBV28 combines with J gene TRBJ2-2, with 9 nucleotides matching TRBD2. Per the germline V gene, CDR1 is MDHEN and CDR2 is SYDVKM. The ends lost 5 bases at V and 4 bases at J; junction bases unmatched: 11. This CDR3 has 17 residues. The CDR3 reads CASSETAGLAPTGELFF. The DNA of the CDR3 is TGTGCCAGCAGTGAGACGGCCGGACTAGCGCCCACCGGGGAGCTGTTTTTT.

The V call is TRBV7-2, the J call TRBJ2-3; TRBD2 is a possible D gene (6 bases). Germline CDR1 is SGHTA and CDR2 is FQGNSA. Trimming took 3 bases from V and 3 from J, leaving 7 bases between them. The CDR3 has 13 amino acids. CDR3 in amino acids: CASSFGGTDTQYF. The DNA of the CDR3 is TGTGCCAGCAGCTTTGGGGGGACAGATACGCAGTATTTT.

The chain carries TRBV4-1 and TRBJ2-5, with TRBD2 matching over 7 bases. Per the germline V gene, CDR1 is MGHRA and CDR2 is YSYEKL. V was pared by 4 bases and J by 0 bases, with 2 bases of the junction left unmatched. The CDR3 extends over 14 amino acids. The CDR3 sequence: CASSPRGDQETQYF. The CDR3 coding sequence is TGCGCCAGCAGCCCCCGGGGGGACCAAGAGACCCAGTACTTC.

The J gene is TRBJ2-7, the V gene TRBV19, with a tentative D call TRBD2 (5 bases). The CDR3 contains 15 residues. Germline V gene lookup returns CDR1 LNHDA and CDR2 SQIVND (reference sequence). Trimming removed 3 bases from V and 6 bases from J, with 18 bases in between. CDR3 nucleotide sequence: TGTGCCAGTAGTATGGGAGCGGTTGCTCCGGTCGAGCAGTACTTC. Amino acids: CASSMGAVAPVEQYF.

J is TRBJ2-2 and V is TRBV6-6, with D perhaps TRBD2 (5 bases). CDR3 size: 13 residues. The V and J ends lost 3 bases and 4 bases respectively, with 6 bases between them. The germline gives CDR1 MNHNY, CDR2 SVGAGI (reference sequence). The CDR3 DNA follows: TGTGCCAGCAGTTATGGGAGCACCGGGGAGCTGTTTTTT. It translates to CASSYGSTGELFF.

This sequence joins TRBV7-9 and TRBJ2-3; 11 positions match TRBD2. This CDR3 contains 16 residues. Germline V gene data show CDR1 as SEHNR and CDR2 as FQNEAQ (reference sequence). V was pared by 5 bases and J by 4 bases, with 8 bases of the junction left unmatched. The CDR3 DNA is TGTGCCAGCAGCGCAACCCTAGCGGGAGGTTCAGATACGCAGTATTTT. Translation: CASSATLAGGSDTQYF.

The gene calls are TRBV28 and TRBJ1-3, with 7 bases identical to TRBD1. J gave up 2 bases and V 5 bases, and 9 bases lay outside the gene matches. The length of the CDR3 is 16 residues. The germline V gene encodes CDR1 MDHEN and CDR2 SYDVKM. As DNA, the CDR3 is TGTGCCAGCAGTCCCCCGGGACAGAGACCTGGAAACACCATATATTTT. This sequence encodes CASSPPGQRPGNTIYF.

The gene calls are TRBV4-1 and TRBJ2-2, with 8 positions matching TRBD1. The CDR3 spans 16 residues. V dropped 0 bases and J dropped 6; count of bases not matched to a gene: 6. Germline CDR1 and CDR2: MGHRA and YSYEKL. The CDR3 loop is CASSQDLDRVAGELFF. CDR3 sequence (DNA): TGCGCCAGCAGCCAAGATTTGGACAGGGTCGCCGGGGAGCTGTTTTTT.

The chain links TRBV28 to TRBJ1-2; maybe TRBD1 (5 bases). Trimming removed 7 bases at V and 6 bases at J, with 12 bases between. Germline assignment: CDR1 MDHEN and CDR2 SYDVKM. The CDR3 loop spans 12 amino acids. The CDR3 sequence: CASTRGLNGYTF. The CDR3, as DNA: TGTGCCAGCACTAGGGGCCTTAATGGCTACACCTTC.

This chain connects TRBV13 to TRBJ2-5; perhaps TRBD1 as D (6 bases). Germline lookup yields CDR1 PRHDT and CDR2 FYEKMQ (reference sequence). Trimming pared 2 bases from V and 3 bases from J, leaving 16 bases between. This CDR3 is 16 amino acids long. The CDR3 protein is CASSLRAGDTKETQYF. The CDR3 DNA is TGTGCCAGCAGCTTACGTGCAGGGGATACAAAAGAGACCCAGTACTTC. Complete variable domain (other parts from reference TRBV13 and TRBJ2-5): AAGVIQSPRHLIKEKRETATLKCYPIPRHDTVYWYQQGPGQDPQFLISFYEKMQSDKGSIPDRFSAQQFSDYHSELNMSSLELGDSALYFCASSLRAGDTKETQYFGPGTRLLVL.

The chain is built from TRBV29-1 and TRBJ2-5; the match to TRBD2 covers 10 bases. Germline V lookup: CDR1 SQVTM, CDR2 ANQGSEA. The length of the CDR3 is 13 residues. With 7 bases clipped from V and 5 bases from J, the junction kept 7 bases outside the gene matches. In DNA form, the CDR3 reads TGCAGCGCCCTAGCGGGAGCCTCTGAGACCCAGTACTTC. As protein: CSALAGASETQYF.

The V and J genes are TRBV4-1 and TRBJ2-1, with 9 bases fitting TRBD2. The V gene end was trimmed by 5 bases and the J gene end by 2 bases; junction bases not matched to a gene: 4. Germline V gene sequence: CDR1 MGHRA, CDR2 YSYEKL. The CDR3 is 15 residues long. The CDR3: CASSFRLAAYNEQFF. In DNA form, the CDR3 reads TGCGCCAGCAGCTTTCGACTAGCGGCCTACAATGAGCAGTTCTTC.

The chain recombines TRBV27 with TRBJ1-2, with unresolved D. Deletions cut 11 bases from V and 4 bases from J, with 17 bases between. The CDR3 contains 13 residues. Germline values: CDR1 MNHEY, CDR2 SMNVEV (reference sequence). The CDR3: CARSGRNTYGYTF. The CDR3 DNA reads TGTGCCCGCTCTGGGCGAAATACCTATGGCTACACCTTC.

This chain links TRBV5-4 with TRBJ2-6; no clear D. Trimming removed 0 bases from V and 4 bases from J, with 11 bases in between. CDR1 SGHNT and CDR2 YYREEE come from the germline V gene (reference sequence). The CDR3 sequence is 16 residues long. The CDR3 nucleotides are TGTGCCAGCAGCTTGGTCTCCGGGTCCGGGGCCAACGTCCTGACTTTC. It yields the protein CASSLVSGSGANVLTF.

This clone was seen just once. Additional DNA sequences in this sample encode the identical CDR3. The CDR3 DNA sequence: TGTGCCAGCAGCCCTCAGGGATCGGGTCAGCCCCAGCATTTT. Its protein is CASSPQGSGQPQHF. The chain recombines TRBV2 with TRBJ1-5; possible D gene TRBD1, 5 bases. V lost 6 bases, J lost 6 bases, and 15 bases lay in between. The CDR3 length is 14 residues. CDR1 is SNHLY, CDR2 FYNNEI, per germline.

This clone has more than one count but fewer than ten. The chain links TRBV19 to TRBJ2-1; the D gene is possibly TRBD1 (6 bases). This CDR3 region has 14 residues. CDR1 and CDR2 from the germline V gene are LNHDA and SQIVND (reference sequence). The V and J ends lost 10 bases and 8 bases respectively, with 21 bases between them. The CDR3 region is CATTAFTQGDEQFF. CDR3 nucleotides: TGTGCCACTACCGCCTTCACACAGGGAGATGAGCAGTTCTTC.

The rearrangement joins TRBV4-1 to TRBJ2-2; 8 bases fit TRBD1. The CDR3 is 16 residues long. J was trimmed by 7 bases and V by 5 bases; bases with no gene match: 12. The germline V gene encodes CDR1 MGHRA and CDR2 YSYEKL. The CDR3 is CASSKAGQGRVGELFF. The CDR3 region has the DNA TGCGCCAGCAGCAAAGCCGGACAGGGTAGGGTCGGGGAGCTGTTTTTT.

This chain links TRBV5-4 with TRBJ2-5; 8 bases agree with TRBD1. The CDR3 covers 15 residues. J was trimmed by 2 bases and V by 4 bases; bases with no gene match: 7. CDR1 and CDR2 (germline): SGHNT, YYREEE (reference sequence). CDR3 sequence (DNA): TGTGCCAGCAGCGGAACCGACAGGGGACAAGAGACCCAGTACTTC. Its protein product is CASSGTDRGQETQYF.

V and J are TRBV4-1 and TRBJ2-1, with 9 bases that match TRBD2. V was pared by 2 bases and J by 3 bases, with 5 bases of the junction left unmatched. In germline, CDR1 is MGHRA, CDR2 YSYEKL. The CDR3 runs to 16 residues. CDR3 loop: CASSQPPAGGYNEQFF. CDR3 DNA sequence: TGCGCCAGCAGCCAACCCCCAGCGGGAGGCTACAATGAGCAGTTCTTC.